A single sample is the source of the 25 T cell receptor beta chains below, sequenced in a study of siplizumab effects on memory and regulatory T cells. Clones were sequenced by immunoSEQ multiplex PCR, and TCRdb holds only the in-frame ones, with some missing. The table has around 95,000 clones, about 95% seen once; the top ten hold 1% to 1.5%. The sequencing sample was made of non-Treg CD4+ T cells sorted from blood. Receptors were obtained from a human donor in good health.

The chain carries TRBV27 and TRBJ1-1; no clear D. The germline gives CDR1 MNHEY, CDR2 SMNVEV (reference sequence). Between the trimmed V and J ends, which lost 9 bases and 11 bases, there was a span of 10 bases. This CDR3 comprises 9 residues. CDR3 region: CARNRRAFF. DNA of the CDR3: TGTGCCAGAAACCGTCGGGCTTTCTTT.

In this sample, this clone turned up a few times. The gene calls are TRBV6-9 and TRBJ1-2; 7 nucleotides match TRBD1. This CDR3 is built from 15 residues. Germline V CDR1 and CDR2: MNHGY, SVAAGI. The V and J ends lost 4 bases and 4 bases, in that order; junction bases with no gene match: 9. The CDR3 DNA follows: TGTGCCAGCAGTTCCGGGACAGCCCGTCGCTATGGCTACACCTTC. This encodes CASSSGTARRYGYTF.

This CDR3 reads CASSLDRYSGNTIYF. In DNA form, the CDR3 reads TGTGCCAGCAGCTTGGACAGATACTCTGGAAACACCATATATTTT. The chain is built from TRBV5-4 and TRBJ1-3; D is unclear. This CDR3 spans 15 amino acids. Germline CDR1 SGHNT, CDR2 YYREEE (reference sequence). The V and J ends lost 0 bases and 0 bases respectively, with 7 bases between them.

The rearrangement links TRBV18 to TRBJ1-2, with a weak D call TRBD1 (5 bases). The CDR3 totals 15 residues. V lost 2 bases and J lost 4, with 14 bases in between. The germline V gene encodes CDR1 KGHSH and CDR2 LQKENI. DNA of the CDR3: TGTGCCAGCTCACCAACGGATCGGGGCGGCTATGGCTACACCTTC. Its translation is CASSPTDRGGYGYTF.

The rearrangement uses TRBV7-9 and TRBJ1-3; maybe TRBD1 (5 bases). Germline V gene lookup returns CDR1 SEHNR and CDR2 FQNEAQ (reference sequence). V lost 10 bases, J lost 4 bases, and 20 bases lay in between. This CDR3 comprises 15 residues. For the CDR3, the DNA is TGTGCCACCCGCCGGGACCTTGACTCCGGAAACACCATATATTTT. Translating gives CATRRDLDSGNTIYF.

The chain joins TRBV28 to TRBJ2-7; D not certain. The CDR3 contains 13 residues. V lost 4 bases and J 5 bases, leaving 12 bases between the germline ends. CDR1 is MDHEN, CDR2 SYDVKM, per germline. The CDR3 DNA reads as TGTGCCAGCAGTTCCCTCAACACTAACGAGCAGTACTTC. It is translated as CASSSLNTNEQYF.

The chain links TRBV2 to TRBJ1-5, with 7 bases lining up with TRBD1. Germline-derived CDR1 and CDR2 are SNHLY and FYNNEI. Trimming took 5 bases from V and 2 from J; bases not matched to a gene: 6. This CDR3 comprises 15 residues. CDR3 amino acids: CASSYTGDRNQPQHF. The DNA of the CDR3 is TGTGCCAGCAGTTATACAGGGGATCGCAATCAGCCCCAGCATTTT.

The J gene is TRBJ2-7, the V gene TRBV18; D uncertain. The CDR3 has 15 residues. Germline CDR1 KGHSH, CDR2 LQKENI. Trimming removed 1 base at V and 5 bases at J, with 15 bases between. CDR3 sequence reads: CASSPQGKFQDEQYF. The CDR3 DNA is TGTGCCAGCTCACCACAGGGAAAATTTCAGGACGAGCAGTACTTC.

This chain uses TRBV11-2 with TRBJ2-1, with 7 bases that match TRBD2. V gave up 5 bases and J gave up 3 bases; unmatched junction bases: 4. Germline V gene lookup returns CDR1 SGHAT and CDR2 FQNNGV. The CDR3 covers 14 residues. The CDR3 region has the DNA TGTGCCAGCAGCGGGAGGGCCTTCTACAATGAGCAGTTCTTC. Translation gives CASSGRAFYNEQFF.

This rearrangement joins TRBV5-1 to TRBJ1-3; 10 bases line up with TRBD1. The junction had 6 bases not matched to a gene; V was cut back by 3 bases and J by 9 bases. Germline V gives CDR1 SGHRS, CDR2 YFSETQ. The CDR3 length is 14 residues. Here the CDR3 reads CASSSDRGPATIYF. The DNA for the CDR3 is TGCGCCAGCAGCTCTGACAGGGGGCCGGCCACCATATATTTT.

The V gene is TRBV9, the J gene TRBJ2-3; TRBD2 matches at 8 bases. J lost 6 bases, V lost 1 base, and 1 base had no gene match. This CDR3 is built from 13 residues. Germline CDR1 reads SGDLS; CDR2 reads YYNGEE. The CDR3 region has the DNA TGTGCCAGCAGCGTATTAGCGGGGGATACGCAGTATTTT. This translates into CASSVLAGDTQYF.

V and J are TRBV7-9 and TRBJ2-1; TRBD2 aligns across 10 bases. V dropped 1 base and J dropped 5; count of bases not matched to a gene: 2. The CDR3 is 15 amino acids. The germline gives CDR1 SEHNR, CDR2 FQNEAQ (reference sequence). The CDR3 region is CASSLELAGNNEQFF. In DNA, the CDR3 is TGTGCCAGCAGCTTAGAACTAGCGGGGAACAATGAGCAGTTCTTC.

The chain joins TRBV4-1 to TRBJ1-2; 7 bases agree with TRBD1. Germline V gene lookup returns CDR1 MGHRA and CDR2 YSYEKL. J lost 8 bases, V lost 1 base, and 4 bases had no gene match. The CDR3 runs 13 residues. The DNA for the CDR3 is TGCGCCAGCAGCCAAGGAACAGGGGTGGGCTACACCTTC. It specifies CASSQGTGVGYTF.

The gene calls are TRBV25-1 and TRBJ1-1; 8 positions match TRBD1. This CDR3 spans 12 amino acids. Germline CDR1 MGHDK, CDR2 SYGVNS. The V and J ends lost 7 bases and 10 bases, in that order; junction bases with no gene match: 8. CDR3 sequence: CASTMSTGGAFF. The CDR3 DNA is TGTGCCAGCACTATGAGTACAGGGGGAGCTTTCTTT. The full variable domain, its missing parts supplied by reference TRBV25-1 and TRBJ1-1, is EADIYQTPRYLVIGTGKKITLECSQTMGHDKMYWYQQDPGMELHLIHYSYGVNSTEKGDLSSESTVSRIRTEHFPLTLESARPSHTSQYLCASTMSTGGAFFGQGTRLTVV.

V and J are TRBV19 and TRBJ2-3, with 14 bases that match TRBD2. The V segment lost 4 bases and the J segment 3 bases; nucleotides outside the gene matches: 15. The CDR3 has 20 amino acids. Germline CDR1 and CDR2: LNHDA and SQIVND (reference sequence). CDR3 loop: CASSRDLVRLAGGRTDTQYF. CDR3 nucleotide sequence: TGTGCCAGTAGTAGAGACTTAGTAAGACTAGCGGGAGGGAGGACAGATACGCAGTATTTT. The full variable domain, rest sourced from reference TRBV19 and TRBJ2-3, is DGGITQSPKYLFRKEGQNVTLSCEQNLNHDAMYWYRQDPGQGLRLIYYSQIVNDFQKGDIAEGYSVSREKKESFPLTVTSAQKNPTAFYLCASSRDLVRLAGGRTDTQYFGPGTRLTVL.

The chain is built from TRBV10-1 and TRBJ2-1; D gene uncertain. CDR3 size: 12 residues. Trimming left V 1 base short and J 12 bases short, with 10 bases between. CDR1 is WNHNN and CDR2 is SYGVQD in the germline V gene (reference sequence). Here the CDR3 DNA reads TGCGCCAGCAGTGAGTTTGGGATCCCGCAGTTCTTC. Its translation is CASSEFGIPQFF.

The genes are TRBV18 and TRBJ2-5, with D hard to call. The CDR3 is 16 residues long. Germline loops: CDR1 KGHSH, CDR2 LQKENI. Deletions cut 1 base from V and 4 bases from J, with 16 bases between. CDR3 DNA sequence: TGTGCCAGCTCACCACGCCAAGCTAAGACTGTAGAGACCCAGTACTTC. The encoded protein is CASSPRQAKTVETQYF.

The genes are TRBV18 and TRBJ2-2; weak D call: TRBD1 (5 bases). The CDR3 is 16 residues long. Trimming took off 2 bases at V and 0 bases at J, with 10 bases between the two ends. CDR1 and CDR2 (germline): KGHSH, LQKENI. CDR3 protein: CASSPTTGANTGELFF. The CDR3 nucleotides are TGTGCCAGCTCACCAACTACAGGCGCGAACACCGGGGAGCTGTTTTTT.

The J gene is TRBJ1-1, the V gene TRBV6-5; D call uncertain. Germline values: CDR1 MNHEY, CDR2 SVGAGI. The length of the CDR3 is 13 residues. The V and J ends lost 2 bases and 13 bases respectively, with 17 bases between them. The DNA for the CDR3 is TGTGCCAGCAGTTACCGCAAATCTCTTCAGTTTTTCTTT. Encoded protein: CASSYRKSLQFFF.

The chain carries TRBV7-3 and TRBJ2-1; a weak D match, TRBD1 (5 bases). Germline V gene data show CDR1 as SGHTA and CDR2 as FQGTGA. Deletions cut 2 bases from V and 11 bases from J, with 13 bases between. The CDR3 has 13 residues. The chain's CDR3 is CASSLRTPGQQFF. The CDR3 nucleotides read TGTGCCAGCAGCTTACGGACACCAGGCCAGCAGTTCTTC.

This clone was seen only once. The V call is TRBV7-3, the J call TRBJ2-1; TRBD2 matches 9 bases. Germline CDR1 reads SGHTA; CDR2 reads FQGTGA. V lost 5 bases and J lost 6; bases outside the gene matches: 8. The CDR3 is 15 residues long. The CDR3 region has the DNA TGTGCCAGCAGCCTTAGCGGGAGCGTTAGCAATGAGCAGTTCTTC. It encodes CASSLSGSVSNEQFF. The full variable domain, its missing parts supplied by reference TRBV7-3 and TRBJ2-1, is GAGVSQTPSNKVTEKGKYVELRCDPISGHTALYWYRQSLGQGPEFLIYFQGTGAADDSGLPNDRFFAVRPEGSVSTLKIQRTERGDSAVYLCASSLSGSVSNEQFFGPGTRLTVL.

As DNA, the CDR3 is TGTGCCAGCAGCGTTTTCTCCGGGACAGTTTGGAATGAGCAGTTCTTC. It translates to CASSVFSGTVWNEQFF. The chain combines TRBV9 with TRBJ2-1; 7 nucleotides agree with TRBD1. The CDR3 has 16 residues. The germline gives CDR1 SGDLS, CDR2 YYNGEE. V gave up 2 bases and J gave up 7 bases; unmatched junction bases: 12.

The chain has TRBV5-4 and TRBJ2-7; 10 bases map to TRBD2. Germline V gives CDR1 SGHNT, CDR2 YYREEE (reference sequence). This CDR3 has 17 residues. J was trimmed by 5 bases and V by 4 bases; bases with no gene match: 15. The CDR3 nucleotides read TGTGCCAGCAGCCTTTCCGGGACTAGCGTCTCGTCCCACGAGCAGTACTTC. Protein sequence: CASSLSGTSVSSHEQYF.

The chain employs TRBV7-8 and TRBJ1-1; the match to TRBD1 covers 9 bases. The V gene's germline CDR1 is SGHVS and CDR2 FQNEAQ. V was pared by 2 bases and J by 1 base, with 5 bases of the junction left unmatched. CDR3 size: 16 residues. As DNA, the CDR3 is TGTGCCAGCAGCTTAAATATGGGACAGGGGAACACTGAAGCTTTCTTT. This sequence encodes CASSLNMGQGNTEAFF. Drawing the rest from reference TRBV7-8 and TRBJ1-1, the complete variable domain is GAGVSQSPRYKVAKRGQDVALRCDPISGHVSLFWYQQALGQGPEFLTYFQNEAQLDKSGLPSDRFFAERPEGSVSTLKIQRTQQEDSAVYLCASSLNMGQGNTEAFFGQGTRLTVV.

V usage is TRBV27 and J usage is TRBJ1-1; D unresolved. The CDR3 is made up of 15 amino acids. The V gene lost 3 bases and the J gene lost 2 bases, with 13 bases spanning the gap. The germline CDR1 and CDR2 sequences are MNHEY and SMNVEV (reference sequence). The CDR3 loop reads CASSLSGRFNTEAFF. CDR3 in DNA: TGTGCCAGCAGTTTGTCCGGGAGGTTTAACACTGAAGCTTTCTTT.